This record covers a single T cell receptor beta chain. Its matching antigen is unknown. The entry originates in a study of cytomegalovirus exposure and HLA in healthy donors. Study background: Genotyping of roughly 400 donors showed that about 83% belonged to the Caucasian-associated ancestry cluster.

60 Vbeta and 13 Jbeta primers were used in PCR. The method was immunoSEQ multiplex PCR; TCRdb's version includes in-frame clones alone and lacks a portion of them. The sample yields about 200,000 clones, approximately 11% seen once. Study results and limitations: Associated with cytomegalovirus, according to the listing, were around 160 TCR beta chains.

The specimen was PBMCs. This receptor was taken from a man aged 50 to 59 in good health and CMV-seropositive.

The CDR3 DNA follows: TGTGCCAGCAGGACGAGTACAGAAAACATTCAGTACTTC. Translation gives CASRTSTENIQYF. This chain connects TRBV6-5 to TRBJ2-4; unclear D gene. Trimming removed 6 bases from V and 5 bases from J, with 11 bases in between. CDR1 and CDR2 from the germline V gene are MNHEY and SVGAGI. This CDR3 region has 13 residues.